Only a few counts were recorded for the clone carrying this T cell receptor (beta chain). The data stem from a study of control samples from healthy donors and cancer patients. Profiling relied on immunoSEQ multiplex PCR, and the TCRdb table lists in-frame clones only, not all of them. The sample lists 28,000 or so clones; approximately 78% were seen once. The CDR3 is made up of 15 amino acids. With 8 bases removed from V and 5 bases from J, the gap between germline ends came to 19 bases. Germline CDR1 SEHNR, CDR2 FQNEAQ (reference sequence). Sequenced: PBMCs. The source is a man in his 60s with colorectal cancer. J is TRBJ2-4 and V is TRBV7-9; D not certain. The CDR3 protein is CASGPNTRVENIQYF. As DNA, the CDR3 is TGTGCCAGCGGACCCAACACACGGGTCGAAAACATTCAGTACTTC.